This T cell receptor beta chain comes out of a study of identical twins listed by TCRdb under 2016. Looking at the study overall: To test whether fetal clonotypes persist, the study used deep sequencing on TCR alpha and beta repertoires from monozygotic twins, unrelated adults of various ages, and cord blood. Replicate twin experiments were performed at different times using different library preparation protocols to rule out contamination. Findings and caveats that apply to the study as a whole: Recombination models systematically underestimated out-of-frame TCR alpha sharing in monozygotic twins but agreed with sharing between unrelated individuals. Invariant T cells such as MAIT and iNKT could partly confound zero-insertion analyses, although diverse VJ usage argued against such confounding for most clonotypes. Excess twin sharing in beta out-of-frame sequences was weaker because fewer shared sequences lowered the signal-to-noise ratio. Abundant cord blood beta clonotypes had fewer insertions, young adult naive repertoires showed a similar but weaker trend, and memory repertoires showed no such trend. Conclusions relied on cross-sectional statistical analysis, since the same donors could not be followed over many years. Compared with coincidental sharing between unrelated individuals, out-of-frame TCR alpha sequences shared between twins had an excess of sequences with low generation probability.

The library was produced with 5' RACE. These reads were obtained on an Illumina HiSeq 2000. A universal primer binding site was added through template switching, and the final cDNA carried a unique molecular identifier so that TCR cDNA molecules could be counted accurately. Specific primers in the conserved constant-segment region were used to synthesize first-strand cDNA for the TCR alpha and beta chains. Each cDNA library was double barcoded, with a SMART-Mk sample barcode plus Illumina barcodes, to control for contamination. TruSeq adapter sequences along with Illumina sample barcodes were introduced in two successive PCR steps. Sequencing of the TCR alpha and beta cDNA libraries was done on the Illumina HiSeq platform using custom primers. In the authors' own workflow: MiGEC processed the raw reads to extract unique molecular identifiers, while MiXCR was used to determine the CDR3 positions. For each individual, recombination models were inferred using an EM algorithm with the repgenHMM and IGoR tools. Shared clonotypes were analyzed with the tcR package in R, and sharing was normalized by the product of cloneset sizes. To study raw recombination without the effects of thymic and clonal selection, out-of-frame nonproductive sequences were analyzed. The public reads were reanalyzed by TCRdb: fastp trimming at Q25, MiXCR alignment, in-frame beta chains only. For every CDR3 protein sequence, its rows merge into one entry that carries the most common genes and DNA. These V and J calls derive from TCRdb rather than the authors' analysis. The table for this sample lists about 500,000 distinct CDR3 sequences; 14% of them were counted only once. The ten top clones hold more than 0.8% of the sample.

At least ten counts were recorded for this clonotype. The antigen this receptor binds is unknown. No clone much larger than this one lies a single base away; base qualities are absent. The CDR3 runs 17 residues from the cysteine to the phenylalanine. The sequence is cut down to CDR3 DNA, 51 bases in frame from base 1. The V end gives up 8 bases and the J end 7 bases, leaving 20 bases in the junction not matched to a gene. The germline V gene sets CDR1 to ENHRY and CDR2 to SYGVKD. All donors were healthy Caucasians. The twin cohort comprised three pairs of female monozygotic twins, all aged roughly 18 to 30 years. Positive isolation kits from Invitrogen were used to isolate the CD4+ and CD8+ T cell populations. The same sample was also used in a study of yellow fever vaccine responses in identical twins. The second source states: The authors reported that the T cell response to vaccination in identical twins appeared partly convergent and partly personalized. Focusing on identical twins, the study followed the T cell clones that responded to the vaccine, and did so with precision.

The rearranged chain carries TRBV10-3 and TRBJ2-7; 10 bases in the junction line up with TRBD2. This sequence was found in a woman aged 18-30 years in good health. The sequenced material came from CD4+ T cells sorted from blood. The CDR3 in this case is CAIQVAERAGGPREQYF. The nucleotide sequence reads TGTGCCATCCAAGTGGCAGAGAGAGCGGGAGGGCCGAGGGAGCAGTACTTC.